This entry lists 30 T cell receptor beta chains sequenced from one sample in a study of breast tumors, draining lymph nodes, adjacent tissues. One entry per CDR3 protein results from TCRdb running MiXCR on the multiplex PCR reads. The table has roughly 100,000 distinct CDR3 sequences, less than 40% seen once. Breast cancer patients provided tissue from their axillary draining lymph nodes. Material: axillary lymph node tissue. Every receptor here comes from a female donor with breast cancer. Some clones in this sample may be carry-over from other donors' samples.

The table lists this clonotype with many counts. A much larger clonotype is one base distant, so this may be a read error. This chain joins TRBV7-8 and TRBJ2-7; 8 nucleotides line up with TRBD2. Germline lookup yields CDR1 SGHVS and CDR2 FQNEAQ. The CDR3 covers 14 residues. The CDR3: CVSSLESGGHEQYF. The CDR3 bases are TGTGTCAGCAGCTTAGAAAGCGGGGGCCACGAGCAGTACTTC.

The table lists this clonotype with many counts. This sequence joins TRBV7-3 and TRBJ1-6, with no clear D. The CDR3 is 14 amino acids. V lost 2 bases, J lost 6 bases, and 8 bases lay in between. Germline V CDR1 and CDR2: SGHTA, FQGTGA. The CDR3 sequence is CASSLLGPNSPLHF. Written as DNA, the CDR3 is TGTGCCAGCAGCTTACTCGGACCTAATTCACCCCTCCACTTT.

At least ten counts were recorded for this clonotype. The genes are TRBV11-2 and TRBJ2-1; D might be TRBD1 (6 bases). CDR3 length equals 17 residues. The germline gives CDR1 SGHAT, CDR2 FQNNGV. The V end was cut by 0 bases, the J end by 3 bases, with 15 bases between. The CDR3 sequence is CASSLESYRDSYNEQFF. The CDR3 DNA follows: TGTGCCAGCAGCTTAGAGTCATACAGGGATAGCTACAATGAGCAGTTCTTC. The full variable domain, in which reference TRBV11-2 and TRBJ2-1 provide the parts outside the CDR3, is EAGVAQSPRYKIIEKRQSVAFWCNPISGHATLYWYQQILGQGPKLLIQFQNNGVVDDSQLPKDRFSAERLKGVDSTLKIQPAKLEDSAVYLCASSLESYRDSYNEQFFGPGTRLTVL.

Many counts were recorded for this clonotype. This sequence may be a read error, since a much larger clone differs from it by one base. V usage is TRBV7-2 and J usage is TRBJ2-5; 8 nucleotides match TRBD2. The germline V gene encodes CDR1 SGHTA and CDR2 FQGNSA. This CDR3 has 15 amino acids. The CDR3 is CASSLGGGTQETQHF. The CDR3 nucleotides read TGTGCCAGCAGCCTAGGCGGGGGGACCCAAGAGACCCAGCACTTC.

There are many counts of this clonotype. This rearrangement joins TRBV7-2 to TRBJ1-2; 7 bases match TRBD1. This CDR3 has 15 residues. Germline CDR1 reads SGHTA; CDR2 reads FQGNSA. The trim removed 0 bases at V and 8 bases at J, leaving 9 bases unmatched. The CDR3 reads CASSLAYRGGSGYTF. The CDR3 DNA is TGTGCCAGCAGCTTAGCGTACAGGGGAGGATCGGGCTACACCTTC. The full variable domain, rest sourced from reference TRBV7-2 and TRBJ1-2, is GAGVSQSPSNKVTEKGKDVELRCDPISGHTALYWYRQSLGQGLEFLIYFQGNSAPDKSGLPSDRFSAERTGGSVSTLTIQRTQQEDSAVYLCASSLAYRGGSGYTFGSGTRLTVV.

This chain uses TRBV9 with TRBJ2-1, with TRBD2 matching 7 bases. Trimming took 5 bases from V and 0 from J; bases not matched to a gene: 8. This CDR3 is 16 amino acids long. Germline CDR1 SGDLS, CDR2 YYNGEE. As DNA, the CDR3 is TGTGCCAGCAGACCAACGGGGGAGGGCTCCTACAATGAGCAGTTCTTC. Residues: CASRPTGEGSYNEQFF.

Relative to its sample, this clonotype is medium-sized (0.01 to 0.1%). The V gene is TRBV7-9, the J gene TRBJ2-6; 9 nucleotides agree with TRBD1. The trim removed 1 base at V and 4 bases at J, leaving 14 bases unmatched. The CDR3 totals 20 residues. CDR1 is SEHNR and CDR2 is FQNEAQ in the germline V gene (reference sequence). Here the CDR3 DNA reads TGTGCCAGCAGCTTAGTGATCGGACAGGGGAGAATTTCCGGGGCCAACGTCCTGACTTTC. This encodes CASSLVIGQGRISGANVLTF.

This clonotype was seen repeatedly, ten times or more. The CDR3 sequence is CASSPSGGADTQYF. DNA of the CDR3: TGTGCCAGCAGCCCTAGCGGGGGTGCAGATACGCAGTATTTT. J is TRBJ2-3 and V is TRBV7-3, with TRBD2 matching 10 bases. The CDR3 extends over 14 amino acids. V lost 5 bases and J lost 4; bases outside the gene matches: 3. Germline V gives CDR1 SGHTA, CDR2 FQGTGA.

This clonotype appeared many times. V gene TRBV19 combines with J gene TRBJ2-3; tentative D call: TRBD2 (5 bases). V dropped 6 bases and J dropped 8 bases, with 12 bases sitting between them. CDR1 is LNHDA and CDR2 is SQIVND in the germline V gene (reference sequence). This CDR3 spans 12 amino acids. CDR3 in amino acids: CASRAVLGTQYF. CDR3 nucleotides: TGTGCCAGTAGAGCAGTACTAGGTACGCAGTATTTT.

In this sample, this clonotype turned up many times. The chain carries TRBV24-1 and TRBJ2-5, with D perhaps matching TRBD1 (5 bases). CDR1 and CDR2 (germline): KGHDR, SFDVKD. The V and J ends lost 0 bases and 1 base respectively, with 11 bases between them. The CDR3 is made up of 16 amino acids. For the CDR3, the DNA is TGTGCCACCAGTGATTTGGGACAAGGCCTCCAAGAGACCCAGTACTTC. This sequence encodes CATSDLGQGLQETQYF.

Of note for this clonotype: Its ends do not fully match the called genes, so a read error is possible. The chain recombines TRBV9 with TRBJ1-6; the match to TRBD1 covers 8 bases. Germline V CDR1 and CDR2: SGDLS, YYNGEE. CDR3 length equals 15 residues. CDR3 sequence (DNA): TGTGCCAGCAGCGCCCAGACAGGGGTAGATTCCCCCCTCCACTTT. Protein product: CASSAQTGVDSPLHF.

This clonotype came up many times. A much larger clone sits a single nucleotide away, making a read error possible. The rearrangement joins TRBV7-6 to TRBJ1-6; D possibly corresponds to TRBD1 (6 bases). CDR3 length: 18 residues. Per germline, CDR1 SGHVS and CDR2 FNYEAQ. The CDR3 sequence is CASSPTGRGASYNPPLHF. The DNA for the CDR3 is TGTGCCAGCAGCCCAACAGGGCGGGGGGCCTCCTATAATCCACCCCTCCACTTT.

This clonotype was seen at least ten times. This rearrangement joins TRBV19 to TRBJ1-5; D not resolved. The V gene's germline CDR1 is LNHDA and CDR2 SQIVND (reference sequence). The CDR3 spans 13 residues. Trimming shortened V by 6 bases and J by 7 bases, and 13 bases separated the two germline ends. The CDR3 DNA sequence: TGTGCCAGTAGGTCCGCCGATTGGCAGCCCCAGCATTTT. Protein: CASRSADWQPQHF.

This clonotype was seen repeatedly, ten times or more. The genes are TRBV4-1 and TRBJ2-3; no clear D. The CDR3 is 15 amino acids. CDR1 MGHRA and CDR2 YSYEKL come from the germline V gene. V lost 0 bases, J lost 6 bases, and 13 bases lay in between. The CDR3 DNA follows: TGCGCCAGCAGCCAAGACGGCTTCCAGGCGGATACGCAGTATTTT. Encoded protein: CASSQDGFQADTQYF.

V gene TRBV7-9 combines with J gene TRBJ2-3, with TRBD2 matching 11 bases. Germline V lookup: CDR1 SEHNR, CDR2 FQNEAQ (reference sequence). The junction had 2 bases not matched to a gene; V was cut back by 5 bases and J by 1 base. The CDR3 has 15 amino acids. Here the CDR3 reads CASSEGLAGTDTQYF. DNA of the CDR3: TGTGCCAGCAGCGAGGGACTAGCGGGCACAGATACGCAGTATTTT.

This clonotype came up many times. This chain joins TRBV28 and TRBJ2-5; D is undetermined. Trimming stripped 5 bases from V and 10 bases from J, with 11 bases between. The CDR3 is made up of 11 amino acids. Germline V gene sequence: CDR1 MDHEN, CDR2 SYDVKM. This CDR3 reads CASSHLWDQYF. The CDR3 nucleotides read TGTGCCAGCAGTCATCTGTGGGACCAGTACTTC.

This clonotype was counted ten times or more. CDR3 coding DNA: TGTGCCAGTAGTCCAGGGCGGAGGCCCTATAATTCACCCCTCCACTTT. Residues: CASSPGRRPYNSPLHF. The chain uses TRBV19 and TRBJ1-6, with D possibly TRBD1 on 5 matching bases. The CDR3 is made up of 16 amino acids. V lost 5 bases and J 2 bases, leaving 13 bases between the germline ends. Germline V gene lookup returns CDR1 LNHDA and CDR2 SQIVND (reference sequence).

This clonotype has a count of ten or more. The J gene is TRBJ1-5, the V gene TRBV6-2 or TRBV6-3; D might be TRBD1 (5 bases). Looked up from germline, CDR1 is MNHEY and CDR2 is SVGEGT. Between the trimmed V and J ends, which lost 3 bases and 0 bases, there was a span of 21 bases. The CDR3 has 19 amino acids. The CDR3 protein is CASSYSKDSRGYSNQPQHF. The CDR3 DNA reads TGTGCCAGCAGTTATTCTAAAGACAGTCGGGGCTATAGCAATCAGCCCCAGCATTTT.

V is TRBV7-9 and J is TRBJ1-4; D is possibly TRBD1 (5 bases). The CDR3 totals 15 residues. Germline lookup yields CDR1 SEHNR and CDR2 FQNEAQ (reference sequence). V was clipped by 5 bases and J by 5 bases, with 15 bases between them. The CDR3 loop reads CASSAVGGKNEKLFF. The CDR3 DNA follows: TGTGCCAGCAGCGCCGTTGGGGGGAAGAATGAAAAACTGTTTTTT.

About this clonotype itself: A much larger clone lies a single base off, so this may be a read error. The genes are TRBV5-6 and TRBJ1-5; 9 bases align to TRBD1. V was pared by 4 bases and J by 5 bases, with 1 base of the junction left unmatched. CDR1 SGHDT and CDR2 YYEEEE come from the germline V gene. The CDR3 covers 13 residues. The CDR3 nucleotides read TGTGCCAGCAGCAGGGACAGGGATCAGCCCCAGCATTTT. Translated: CASSRDRDQPQHF. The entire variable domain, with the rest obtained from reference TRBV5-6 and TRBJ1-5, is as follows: DAGVTQSPTHLIKTRGQQVTLRCSPKSGHDTVSWYQQALGQGPQFIFQYYEEEERQRGNFPDRFSGHQFPNYSSELNVNALLLGDSALYLCASSRDRDQPQHFGDGTRLSIL.

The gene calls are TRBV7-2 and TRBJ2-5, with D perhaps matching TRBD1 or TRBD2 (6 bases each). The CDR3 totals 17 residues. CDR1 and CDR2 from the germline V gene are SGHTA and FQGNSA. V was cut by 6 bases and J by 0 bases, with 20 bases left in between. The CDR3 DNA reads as TGTGCCAGCAGTTCGGGGCTCGGGGGCCGTGACCAAGAGACCCAGTACTTC. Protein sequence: CASSSGLGGRDQETQYF.

In DNA, the CDR3 is TGCAGTGCTCATGGGGAGTCGGGAGATACGCAGTATTTT. It codes for CSAHGESGDTQYF. This chain uses TRBV20-1 with TRBJ2-3, with D perhaps matching TRBD2 (5 bases). Trimming left V 5 bases short and J 5 bases short, with 14 bases between. The length of the CDR3 is 13 residues. CDR1 and CDR2 from the germline V gene are DFQATT and SNEGSKA (reference sequence).

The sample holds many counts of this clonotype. DNA of the CDR3: TGTGCCAGCACCCCGGGGGGCGGCCCTTCCAATGAGCAGTTCTTC. Encoded protein: CASTPGGGPSNEQFF. V gene TRBV7-9 combines with J gene TRBJ2-1, with D possibly TRBD2 on 7 matching bases. This CDR3 spans 15 amino acids. The germline V and J ends were trimmed by 7 bases and 6 bases, with 19 bases remaining between them. Germline assignment: CDR1 SEHNR and CDR2 FQNEAQ (reference sequence).

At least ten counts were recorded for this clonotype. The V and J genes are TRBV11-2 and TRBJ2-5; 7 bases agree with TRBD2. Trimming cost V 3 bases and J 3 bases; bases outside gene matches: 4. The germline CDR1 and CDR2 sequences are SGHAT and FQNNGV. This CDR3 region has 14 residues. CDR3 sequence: CASSFPLAEETQYF. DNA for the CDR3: TGTGCCAGCAGCTTCCCCCTAGCGGAAGAGACCCAGTACTTC. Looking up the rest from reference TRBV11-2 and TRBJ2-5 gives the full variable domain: EAGVAQSPRYKIIEKRQSVAFWCNPISGHATLYWYQQILGQGPKLLIQFQNNGVVDDSQLPKDRFSAERLKGVDSTLKIQPAKLEDSAVYLCASSFPLAEETQYFGPGTRLLVL.

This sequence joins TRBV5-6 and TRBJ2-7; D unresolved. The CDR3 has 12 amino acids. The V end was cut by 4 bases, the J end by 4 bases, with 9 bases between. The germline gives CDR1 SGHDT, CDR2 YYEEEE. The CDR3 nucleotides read TGTGCCAGCAGCCTCAATCGGTACGAGCAGTACTTC. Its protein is CASSLNRYEQYF.

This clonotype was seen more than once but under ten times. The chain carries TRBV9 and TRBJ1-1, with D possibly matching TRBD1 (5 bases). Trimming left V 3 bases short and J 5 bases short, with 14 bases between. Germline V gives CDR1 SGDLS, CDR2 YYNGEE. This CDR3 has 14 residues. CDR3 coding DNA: TGTGCCAGCAGCGCGTGGGGGACCAAGACTGAAGCTTTCTTT. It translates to CASSAWGTKTEAFF.

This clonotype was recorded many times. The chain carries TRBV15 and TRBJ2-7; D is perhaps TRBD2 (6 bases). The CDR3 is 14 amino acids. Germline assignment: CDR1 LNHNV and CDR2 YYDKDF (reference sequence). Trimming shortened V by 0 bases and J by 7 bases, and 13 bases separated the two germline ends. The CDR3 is CATSRDRGIGEQYF. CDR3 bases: TGTGCCACCAGCAGAGATCGGGGGATTGGAGAGCAGTACTTC.

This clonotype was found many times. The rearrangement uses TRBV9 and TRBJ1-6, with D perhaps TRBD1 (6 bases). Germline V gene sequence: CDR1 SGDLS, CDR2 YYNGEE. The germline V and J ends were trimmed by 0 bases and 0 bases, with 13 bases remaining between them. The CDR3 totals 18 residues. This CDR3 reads CASSVDPGQSSYNSPLHF. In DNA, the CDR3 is TGTGCCAGCAGCGTAGATCCAGGACAGAGCTCCTATAATTCACCCCTCCACTTT.

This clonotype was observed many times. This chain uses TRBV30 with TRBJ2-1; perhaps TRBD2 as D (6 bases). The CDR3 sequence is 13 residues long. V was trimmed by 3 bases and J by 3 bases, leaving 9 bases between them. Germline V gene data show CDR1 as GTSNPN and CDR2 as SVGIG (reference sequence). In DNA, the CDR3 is TGTGCCTGGAGAGCGGGCTTCTACAATGAGCAGTTCTTC. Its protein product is CAWRAGFYNEQFF.

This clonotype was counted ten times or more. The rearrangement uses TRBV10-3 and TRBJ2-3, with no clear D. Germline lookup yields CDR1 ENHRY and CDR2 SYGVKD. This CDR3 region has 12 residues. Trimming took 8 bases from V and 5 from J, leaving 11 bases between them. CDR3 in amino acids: CAIGPQIDTQYF. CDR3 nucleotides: TGTGCCATCGGACCACAAATAGATACGCAGTATTTT.